This TCR beta chain was identified during a study of PD-L1 blockade in urothelial cancer. Study overall: The patients' atezolizumab therapy, 1,200 mg intravenously every 3 weeks, started at some point between 2014 and 2016. Typically, measured as a median, blood samples had 130,000 to 150,000 T cells. Overall study findings and caveats: Pretreatment blood TCR clonality under the median forecast improved survival.

Profiling relied on immunoSEQ multiplex PCR, and the TCRdb table lists in-frame clones only, not all of them. This table has roughly 27,000 clones, 70% to 90% appearing once. This clone has only a few counts. The antigen remains unidentified. The germline V gene has CDR1 SEHNR and CDR2 FQNEAQ (reference sequence). CDR3 length equals 14 residues. The V and J ends lost 4 bases and 8 bases respectively, with 17 bases between them. The gene calls are TRBV7-9 and TRBJ1-2; tentative D call: TRBD1 (5 bases). The TCR sequence derives from a man in his forties or fifties with urothelial cancer. The starting material was PBMCs, obtained around atezolizumab (anti-PD-L1) treatment. The CDR3 sequence: CASSSPQGDRGYTF. The CDR3 DNA reads TGTGCCAGCAGCTCCCCCCAGGGTGATCGAGGCTACACCTTC.